This T cell receptor (beta chain) derives from a study of blood T cell repertoires in COVID-19. At the level of the study: T cells, B-cell-depleted T cells, or PBMCs supplied cDNA or gDNA.

The data were produced by immunoSEQ multiplex PCR, yet TCRdb's version contains in-frame clones alone and is incomplete. The sample carries tens of thousands of clones, more than 60% recorded once. The CDR3 has 14 residues. Germline CDR1 reads SGHTA; CDR2 reads FQGTGA. V was pared by 5 bases and J by 1 base, with 12 bases between. The chain carries TRBV7-3 and TRBJ2-7; TRBD1 is a possible D gene (7 bases). This sequence originates from a human donor in a cohort sampled during active COVID-19. Sequencing was performed on peripheral blood. CDR3 nucleotides: TGTGCCAGCAGCAGGCAGGGGGGATCCTACGAGCAGTACTTC. Translation gives CASSRQGGSYEQYF.